This is a list of T cell receptor beta chains from one sample in a study of monozygotic twins with inflammatory bowel disease. TCRdb re-called the 5' RACE reads; every CDR3 protein appears as one record, without DNA. The listing contains some 99,000 distinct CDR3 sequences. Sequenced material: blood. Receptors were obtained from a human donor with ulcerative colitis or Crohn's disease, or a healthy co-twin of an affected twin (not recorded which). CDR3s include the opening cysteine and the closing phenylalanine or tryptophan. The order of the fields is J gene, V gene, CDR3 length, CDR3 protein.

>TRBJ2-2|TRBV29-1|14
CSAQSLGSTGELFF
>TRBJ1-3|TRBV7-9|16
CASSRWIGSDGNTIYF
>TRBJ1-5|TRBV12-3/TRBV12-4|14
CASSTGGGNQPQHF
>TRBJ2-5|TRBV20-1|15
CSARESGGFQETQYF
>TRBJ1-2|TRBV19|13
CASKIAGGYGYTF
>TRBJ1-1|TRBV7-9|17
CASSRGTGGRENTEAFF
>TRBJ2-3|TRBV7-9|11
CASTSRDTQYF
>TRBJ2-6|TRBV29-1|16
CSVSPGGPSGANVLTF
>TRBJ2-1|TRBV9|15
CASSSGLAGSLEQFF
>TRBJ2-2|TRBV7-3|17
CASSLIASRLKTGELFF
>TRBJ1-1|TRBV20-1|15
CSAPTRVEGPTEAFF
>TRBJ2-2|TRBV6-2/TRBV6-3|14
CASSAGQETGELFF
>TRBJ1-6|TRBV7-2|14
CASSLATGGGPLHF
>TRBJ1-1|TRBV28|12
CASSLEGIEAFF
>TRBJ2-7|TRBV12-3/TRBV12-4|15
CASSSQRDGLYEQYF
>TRBJ1-6|TRBV11-2|15
CTSSLTEGYNSPLHF
>TRBJ2-1|TRBV7-2|15
CASSSTGVSYNEQFF
>TRBJ2-1|TRBV5-1|15
CASSFRDRGYNEQFF
>TRBJ2-3|TRBV7-2|13
CASSQTGADTQYF
>TRBJ1-6|TRBV12-5|13
CASALMTGSPLHF
>TRBJ2-7|TRBV2|13
CATTGTADYEQYF
>TRBJ2-3|TRBV5-1|13
CASSPGTSGERNF
>TRBJ2-7|TRBV28|15
CASSSQVYPPYEQYF
>TRBJ2-1|TRBV20-1|15
CSALLAGGPRNEQFF
>TRBJ2-5|TRBV3-1|16
CASTTIVAGGGETQYF
>TRBJ1-1|TRBV20-1|14
CSACDTGGATEAFF
>TRBJ2-1|TRBV4-1|13
CASSKTGNNEQFF
>TRBJ1-2|TRBV7-9|15
CASSSAGPHSDGYTF
>TRBJ1-1|TRBV29-1|14
CSVGEGQDYTEAFF
>TRBJ1-1|TRBV6-4|16
CASPTGQEILDTEAFF
>TRBJ1-1|TRBV12-3/TRBV12-4|16
CASRTWGGAAHTEAFF
>TRBJ1-2|TRBV7-9|14
CASSLGTANYGYTF
>TRBJ2-5|TRBV29-1|12
CSGKGGTETQYF
>TRBJ2-1|TRBV2|15
CASGQLAATYNEQFF
>TRBJ1-1|TRBV5-6|14
CASSFPDSDTEAFF
>TRBJ2-3|TRBV5-1|15
CASSLTPSGTDTQYF
>TRBJ2-5|TRBV2|11
CASSVGGTQYF
>TRBJ2-1|TRBV20-1|14
CSALNWGQDNEQFF
>TRBJ1-1|TRBV5-5|15
CASSLSVTGVTEAFF
>TRBJ2-1|TRBV7-8|17
CASSPVLGLVRGNEQFF
>TRBJ2-3|TRBV10-3|14
CAISMDSSTDTQYF
>TRBJ1-2|TRBV4-1|18
CASSQAAKDVTPNYGYTF
>TRBJ2-1|TRBV7-8|16
CASSLGLGLPYNEQFF
>TRBJ1-1|TRBV11-1|13
CASSELGYTEAFF
>TRBJ1-2|TRBV7-2|13
CASSRSDRERYTF
>TRBJ2-1|TRBV5-5|13
CASSFVQANEQFF
>TRBJ1-1|TRBV29-1|14
CSVEVQGGGSEAFF
>TRBJ2-1|TRBV3-1|13
CASSQDPETGQFF
>TRBJ2-3|TRBV2|16
CASSVVAGGVVDTQYF
>TRBJ2-1|TRBV7-2|14
CASSTSGGSLEQFF
>TRBJ1-1|TRBV7-2|13
CASSLRRATEAFF
>TRBJ1-4|TRBV3-1|14
CASSHYAAYEKLFF
>TRBJ2-2|TRBV5-1|15
CASSLRSVNTGELFF
>TRBJ1-4|TRBV24-1|18
CATSDPRTGMGADEKLFF
>TRBJ2-5|TRBV5-1|18
CASSRADSTQPTQETQYF